Presented here are 6 T cell receptor beta chains from one specimen sequenced in a study of cytomegalovirus exposure and HLA in healthy donors. Primers included in the PCR were 60 Vbeta and 13 Jbeta primers. Some clones are missing from TCRdb's copy, which holds only in-frame ones; the method was immunoSEQ multiplex PCR. The sample lists fewer than 200,000 clones, roughly 70% occurring once. Material for sequencing was PBMCs. The receptors derive from a man aged 35 to 55 in good health and CMV-seropositive.

A single count supports this clone. The chain's CDR3 is CASSESSGTADTQYF. CDR3 nucleotides: TGTGCCAGCAGTGAGTCTAGCGGGACAGCAGATACGCAGTATTTT. This chain joins TRBV6-4 and TRBJ2-3, with 9 nucleotides matching TRBD2. This CDR3 contains 15 residues. V trimming: 3 bases; J trimming: 4 bases; junction bases outside the gene matches: 5. Germline values: CDR1 MRHNA, CDR2 SNTAGT.

This clone appeared a few times. Germline is not matched at one junction end, which may reflect a read error. The chain employs TRBV14 and TRBJ1-6; the match to TRBD1 covers 8 bases. This CDR3 has 16 amino acids. The germline gives CDR1 SGHDN, CDR2 FVKESK. CDR3 in amino acids: CASSEEDRAWDSPLHF. CDR3 in DNA: TGTGCCAGCAGCGAAGAGGACAGGGCGTGGGATTCACCCCTCCACTTT.

This clone appeared many times. The chain joins TRBV7-2 to TRBJ2-4, with 12 bases aligning to TRBD1. CDR1 is SGHTA and CDR2 is FQGNSA in the germline V gene. CDR3 length equals 16 residues. With 7 bases clipped from V and 6 bases from J, the junction kept 10 bases outside the gene matches. CDR3 bases: TGTGCCAGCAAGACCCGGGACAGGGGGCCGGGAAACATTCAGTACTTC. This encodes CASKTRDRGPGNIQYF.

The chain combines TRBV6-1 with TRBJ1-5, with 7 bases identical to TRBD1. Germline V gives CDR1 MNHNS, CDR2 SASEGT. V shed 4 bases and J 2 bases; nucleotides not matched to a gene: 5. The CDR3 has 15 amino acids. The CDR3 is CASSVTGAGNQPQHF. The DNA for the CDR3 is TGTGCCAGCAGTGTCACAGGGGCGGGCAATCAGCCCCAGCATTTT.

The rearrangement uses TRBV5-4 and TRBJ1-1; a possible D gene is TRBD1 (6 bases). CDR3 length: 14 amino acids. Deletions cut 5 bases from V and 0 bases from J, with 11 bases between. Germline assignment: CDR1 SGHNT and CDR2 YYREEE (reference sequence). CDR3 amino acids: CASSRTAMNTEAFF. CDR3 nucleotide sequence: TGTGCCAGCAGTCGGACAGCTATGAACACTGAAGCTTTCTTT.

V is TRBV7-9 and J is TRBJ2-7; D gene unclear. The CDR3 totals 11 residues. Trimming removed 8 bases at V and 2 bases at J, with 7 bases between. The germline V gene has CDR1 SEHNR and CDR2 FQNEAQ (reference sequence). CDR3 sequence (DNA): TGTGCCAGCTCGGGTGCCTACGAGCAGTACTTC. It is translated as CASSGAYEQYF.